A selection of T cell receptor beta chains follows, all from one sample in a study of cytomegalovirus exposure and HLA in healthy donors. Sequencing was performed with immunoSEQ multiplex PCR; in TCRdb, only in-frame clones are kept and a portion is missing. The repertoire includes some 41,000 clones, 68% of them detected once, and 3.5% to 4% sits in the top ten. The sequenced material came from PBMCs. These receptor sequences come from a man aged 40-49 years in good health and CMV-seronegative. Both conserved end residues are part of each CDR3. Fields, in order: D gene, J gene, clone size, V gene, CDR3 DNA, CDR3 protein. A D gene is named only where the DNA matches it firmly. Size is stated for part of the rows, as once, few or many counts, or as a class when the clone is expanded.

d_call: NA; j_call: TRBJ1-6; clone_size: few; v_call: TRBV30; cdr3_nt: TGTGCCTCCGTACCTCAGGGTATCACCTATAATTCACCCCTCCACTTT; cdr3_aa: CASVPQGITYNSPLHF
d_call: NA; j_call: TRBJ2-3; clone_size: NA; v_call: TRBV7-2; cdr3_nt: TGTGCCAGCAGCTTAGCGCGTCTAGCGACAGATACGCAGTATTTT; cdr3_aa: CASSLARLATDTQYF
d_call: NA; j_call: TRBJ2-3; clone_size: once; v_call: TRBV19; cdr3_nt: TGTGCCAGTAGTAACACTAGAACCACAGATACGCAGTATTTT; cdr3_aa: CASSNTRTTDTQYF
d_call: NA; j_call: TRBJ1-1; clone_size: NA; v_call: TRBV5-4; cdr3_nt: TGTGCCAGCAGCTTGGGACAGGTGAACACTGAAGCTTTCTTT; cdr3_aa: CASSLGQVNTEAFF
d_call: TRBD1; j_call: TRBJ2-7; clone_size: NA; v_call: TRBV30; cdr3_nt: TGTGCCTGGAGCCCCGGACAGGTTTACGAGCAGTACTTC; cdr3_aa: CAWSPGQVYEQYF
d_call: NA; j_call: TRBJ1-1; clone_size: once; v_call: TRBV28; cdr3_nt: TGTGCCAGCAGTTTATCCAGGGCACGGGACACTGAAGCTTTCTTT; cdr3_aa: CASSLSRARDTEAFF
d_call: TRBD2; j_call: TRBJ2-7; clone_size: NA; v_call: TRBV7-8; cdr3_nt: TGTGCCAGCAGCTCGAGCGGGGACGCGGGCTCCTACGAGCAGTACTTC; cdr3_aa: CASSSSGDAGSYEQYF
d_call: TRBD2; j_call: TRBJ2-1; clone_size: few; v_call: TRBV5-1; cdr3_nt: TGCGCCAGCAGCTTGGTGAAAGCGGGGGGGCCACACAATGAGCAGTTCTTC; cdr3_aa: CASSLVKAGGPHNEQFF
d_call: NA; j_call: TRBJ2-1; clone_size: NA; v_call: TRBV25-1; cdr3_nt: TGTGCCAGCAGTCCTCAGGGGGGCTTCTACAATGAGCAGTTCTTC; cdr3_aa: CASSPQGGFYNEQFF
d_call: NA; j_call: TRBJ1-1; clone_size: NA; v_call: TRBV6-5; cdr3_nt: TGTGCCAGCAAAAGGGAGCTCTTGAACACTGAAGCTTTCTTT; cdr3_aa: CASKRELLNTEAFF
d_call: NA; j_call: TRBJ2-6; clone_size: NA; v_call: TRBV29-1; cdr3_nt: TGCAGCGTGGCAGGGATCTCTGGGGCCAACGTCCTGACTTTC; cdr3_aa: CSVAGISGANVLTF
d_call: NA; j_call: TRBJ1-6; clone_size: NA; v_call: TRBV28; cdr3_nt: TGTGCCAGCATTATGGATAAAACAGGGTTCCATAATTCACCCCTCCACTTT; cdr3_aa: CASIMDKTGFHNSPLHF
d_call: NA; j_call: TRBJ1-5; clone_size: NA; v_call: TRBV12-5; cdr3_nt: TGTGCTAGTGGTTCGGGCAATCAGCCCCAGCATTTT; cdr3_aa: CASGSGNQPQHF
d_call: TRBD1; j_call: TRBJ1-4; clone_size: NA; v_call: TRBV10-3; cdr3_nt: TGTGCCATCAGAGATGAAAGTGGGGGGACAGGGCCCGAAAAACTGTTTTTT; cdr3_aa: CAIRDESGGTGPEKLFF
d_call: NA; j_call: TRBJ2-7; clone_size: NA; v_call: TRBV28; cdr3_nt: TGTGCCAGCAGCGTAGGAGTAGGGCAGGGGCCCTCCTCCTACGAGCAGTACTTC; cdr3_aa: CASSVGVGQGPSSYEQYF
d_call: TRBD2; j_call: TRBJ2-4; clone_size: few; v_call: TRBV6-1; cdr3_nt: TGTGCCAGCAGTGAAAGTGTCGGGGGGAACATTCAGTACTTC; cdr3_aa: CASSESVGGNIQYF
d_call: TRBD2; j_call: TRBJ2-1; clone_size: NA; v_call: TRBV4-1; cdr3_nt: TGCGCCAGCAGCCAGGTCCGAGGGACTAGCGGGAACAATGAGCAGTTCTTC; cdr3_aa: CASSQVRGTSGNNEQFF
d_call: NA; j_call: TRBJ1-1; clone_size: few; v_call: TRBV6-6; cdr3_nt: TGTGCCAGCAGTAGCCCGCTACCTTTGAACACTGAAGCTTTCTTT; cdr3_aa: CASSSPLPLNTEAFF
d_call: NA; j_call: TRBJ2-2; clone_size: NA; v_call: TRBV6-5; cdr3_nt: TGTGCCAGCAGTCTCGGGGGAACAAACACCGGGGAGCTGTTTTTT; cdr3_aa: CASSLGGTNTGELFF
d_call: TRBD2; j_call: TRBJ2-5; clone_size: NA; v_call: TRBV5-4; cdr3_nt: TGTGCCAGCAGCCCCACAGGGTCCAGCGGGGGGACCTATCGTAGGACCCAGTACTTC; cdr3_aa: CASSPTGSSGGTYRRTQYF
d_call: NA; j_call: TRBJ2-7; clone_size: few; v_call: TRBV7-9; cdr3_nt: TGTGCCAGCAGCTCTACAGGGATCTCCTACGAGCAGTACTTC; cdr3_aa: CASSSTGISYEQYF
d_call: TRBD1; j_call: TRBJ1-6; clone_size: few; v_call: TRBV6-1; cdr3_nt: TGTGCCAGCAGATGGGACAGGGCTGACAATTCACCCCTCCACTTT; cdr3_aa: CASRWDRADNSPLHF
d_call: NA; j_call: TRBJ2-7; clone_size: NA; v_call: TRBV11-3; cdr3_nt: TGTGCCAGCAGCTTAGAGTTGCGGGACAGAGACTACGAGCAGTACTTC; cdr3_aa: CASSLELRDRDYEQYF
d_call: NA; j_call: TRBJ2-1; clone_size: NA; v_call: TRBV7-2; cdr3_nt: TGTGCCAGCAGCAGTCAGAGGGACACTGAGCAGTTCTTC; cdr3_aa: CASSSQRDTEQFF
d_call: NA; j_call: TRBJ1-1; clone_size: NA; v_call: TRBV25-1; cdr3_nt: TGTGCCAGCCGAGGGACAAACACTGAAGCTTTCTTT; cdr3_aa: CASRGTNTEAFF
d_call: NA; j_call: TRBJ2-5; clone_size: NA; v_call: TRBV7-9; cdr3_nt: TGTGCCAGCAGCTTAGTCGGGACACCCCAAGAGACCCAGTACTTC; cdr3_aa: CASSLVGTPQETQYF
d_call: TRBD2; j_call: TRBJ2-1; clone_size: NA; v_call: TRBV28; cdr3_nt: TGTGCCAGCCTTATGGCGAGGACTAGCGGGGTCAATGAGCAGTTCTTC; cdr3_aa: CASLMARTSGVNEQFF
d_call: NA; j_call: TRBJ2-5; clone_size: NA; v_call: TRBV30; cdr3_nt: TGTGCCTGGAGCCCTATTCCAGAGACCCAGTACTTC; cdr3_aa: CAWSPIPETQYF
d_call: TRBD2; j_call: TRBJ2-7; clone_size: few; v_call: TRBV7-2; cdr3_nt: TGTGCCAGCAGCCCGGGGGGGCCTACCTACGAGCAGTACTTC; cdr3_aa: CASSPGGPTYEQYF
d_call: NA; j_call: TRBJ1-2; clone_size: NA; v_call: TRBV27; cdr3_nt: TGTGCCAGCCGCGAAACGGCGGGAGCTAACTATGGCTACACCTTC; cdr3_aa: CASRETAGANYGYTF
d_call: NA; j_call: TRBJ1-2; clone_size: NA; v_call: TRBV7-2; cdr3_nt: TGTGCCAGCAGCCCCCTCGGGGGATCCTTCAACTATGGCTACACCTTC; cdr3_aa: CASSPLGGSFNYGYTF
d_call: NA; j_call: TRBJ1-6; clone_size: NA; v_call: TRBV6-5; cdr3_nt: TGTGCCAGCAGTTTCCTAGGGGGAAATTCACCCCTCCACTTT; cdr3_aa: CASSFLGGNSPLHF
d_call: NA; j_call: TRBJ1-4; clone_size: NA; v_call: TRBV6-5; cdr3_nt: TGTGCCAGCAGTCTCGGACTAGCAACTAATGAAAAACTGTTTTTT; cdr3_aa: CASSLGLATNEKLFF
d_call: NA; j_call: TRBJ1-6; clone_size: once; v_call: TRBV28; cdr3_nt: TGTGCCAGCAGTTTCACGGTCCGTTCACCCCTCCACTTT; cdr3_aa: CASSFTVRSPLHF
d_call: NA; j_call: TRBJ2-7; clone_size: NA; v_call: TRBV5-1; cdr3_nt: TGCGCCAGCAGCTCAGGAACCTACGAGCAGTACTTC; cdr3_aa: CASSSGTYEQYF
d_call: TRBD1; j_call: TRBJ2-3; clone_size: NA; v_call: TRBV7-9; cdr3_nt: TGTGCCAGCAGCTTAAACCCGGGACAGGGATCAGATACGCAGTATTTT; cdr3_aa: CASSLNPGQGSDTQYF
d_call: NA; j_call: TRBJ2-1; clone_size: NA; v_call: TRBV9; cdr3_nt: TGTGCCAGCAGCGTAGACGGGGGGCCGAATTATGAGCAGTTCTTC; cdr3_aa: CASSVDGGPNYEQFF
d_call: NA; j_call: TRBJ2-5; clone_size: few; v_call: TRBV4-2; cdr3_nt: TGTGCCAGCAGCCAATTTCAACTAGGGAAGGGAGAGACCCAGTACTTC; cdr3_aa: CASSQFQLGKGETQYF
d_call: NA; j_call: TRBJ1-1; clone_size: NA; v_call: TRBV5-1; cdr3_nt: TGCGCCAGCAGCCCGACAGGAGATGAAGCTTTCTTT; cdr3_aa: CASSPTGDEAFF
d_call: NA; j_call: TRBJ2-1; clone_size: NA; v_call: TRBV13; cdr3_nt: TGTGCCAGCAGCTTAACAGACTACAATGAGCAGTTCTTC; cdr3_aa: CASSLTDYNEQFF
d_call: NA; j_call: TRBJ2-7; clone_size: NA; v_call: TRBV11-1; cdr3_nt: TGTGCCAGCAGCTTAGGGGGGGGGCCGTACGAGCAGTACTTC; cdr3_aa: CASSLGGGPYEQYF
d_call: NA; j_call: TRBJ1-5; clone_size: NA; v_call: TRBV30; cdr3_nt: TGTGCCTGGAGTGAGGGAGGGGTTCAGCCCCAGCATTTT; cdr3_aa: CAWSEGGVQPQHF
d_call: TRBD1; j_call: TRBJ2-5; clone_size: NA; v_call: TRBV2; cdr3_nt: TGTGCCAGCAGTGAATCGTCGACAGGGGGTTGGGAGACCCAGTACTTC; cdr3_aa: CASSESSTGGWETQYF
d_call: TRBD2; j_call: TRBJ2-1; clone_size: NA; v_call: TRBV4-1; cdr3_nt: TGCGCCAGCAGCCTTCGAAGCGGGGGTGCCTACAATGAGCAGTTCTTC; cdr3_aa: CASSLRSGGAYNEQFF
d_call: NA; j_call: TRBJ2-3; clone_size: NA; v_call: TRBV4-1; cdr3_nt: TGCGCCAGCAGCCAAGGACAGTCTAGCACAGATACGCAGTATTTT; cdr3_aa: CASSQGQSSTDTQYF
d_call: TRBD1; j_call: TRBJ1-1; clone_size: NA; v_call: TRBV5-1; cdr3_nt: TGCGCCAGCAGCAAAGGACAGGGGGCTTCCGCTGAAGCTTTCTTT; cdr3_aa: CASSKGQGASAEAFF
d_call: NA; j_call: TRBJ1-6; clone_size: NA; v_call: TRBV27; cdr3_nt: TGTGCCAGCAGTTTACGCGTTAACTATAATTCACCCCTCCACTTT; cdr3_aa: CASSLRVNYNSPLHF
d_call: NA; j_call: TRBJ1-4; clone_size: NA; v_call: TRBV28; cdr3_nt: TGTGCCAGCAGGCCCCCGACGGGTTCTAATGAAAAACTGTTTTTT; cdr3_aa: CASRPPTGSNEKLFF
d_call: TRBD1; j_call: TRBJ2-5; clone_size: NA; v_call: TRBV6-1; cdr3_nt: TGTGCCAGCAGTGAAGCGCTTGGGACAGGGTCTCGGGAGACCCAGTACTTC; cdr3_aa: CASSEALGTGSRETQYF
d_call: TRBD2; j_call: TRBJ2-2; clone_size: NA; v_call: TRBV30; cdr3_nt: TGTGCCTGGAGCGCGGGACTAGCGCACACCGGGGAGCTGTTTTTT; cdr3_aa: CAWSAGLAHTGELFF